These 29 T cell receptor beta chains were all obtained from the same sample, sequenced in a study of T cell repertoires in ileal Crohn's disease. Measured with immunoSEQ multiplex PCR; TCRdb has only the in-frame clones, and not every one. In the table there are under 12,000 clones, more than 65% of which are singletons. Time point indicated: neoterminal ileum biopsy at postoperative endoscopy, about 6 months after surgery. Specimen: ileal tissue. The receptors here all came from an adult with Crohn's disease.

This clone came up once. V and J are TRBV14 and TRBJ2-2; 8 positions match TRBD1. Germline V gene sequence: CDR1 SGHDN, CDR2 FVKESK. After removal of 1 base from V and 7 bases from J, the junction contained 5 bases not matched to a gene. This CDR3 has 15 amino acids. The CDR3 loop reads CASSQVTGGNGELFF. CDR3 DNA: TGTGCCAGCAGCCAAGTAACAGGGGGAAACGGGGAGCTGTTTTTT.

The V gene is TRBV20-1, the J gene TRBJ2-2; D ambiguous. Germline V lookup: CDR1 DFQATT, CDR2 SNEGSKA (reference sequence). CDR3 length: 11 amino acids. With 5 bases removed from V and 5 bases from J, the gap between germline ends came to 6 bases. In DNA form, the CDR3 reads TGCAGTGCTCAAATTACCGGGGAGCTGTTTTTT. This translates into CSAQITGELFF.

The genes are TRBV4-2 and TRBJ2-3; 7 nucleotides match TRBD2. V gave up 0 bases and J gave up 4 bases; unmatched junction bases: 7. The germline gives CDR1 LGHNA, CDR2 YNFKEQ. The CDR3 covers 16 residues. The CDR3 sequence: CASSQEGTGGADTQYF. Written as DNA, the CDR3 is TGTGCCAGCAGCCAAGAAGGTACGGGGGGAGCAGATACGCAGTATTTT.

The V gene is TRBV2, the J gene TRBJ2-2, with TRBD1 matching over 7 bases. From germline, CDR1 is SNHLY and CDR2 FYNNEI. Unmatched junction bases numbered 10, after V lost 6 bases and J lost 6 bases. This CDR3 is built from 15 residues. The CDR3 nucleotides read TGTGCCAGCAGAGTGGGGCAGGGGGAAGCCGGGGAGCTGTTTTTT. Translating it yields CASRVGQGEAGELFF.

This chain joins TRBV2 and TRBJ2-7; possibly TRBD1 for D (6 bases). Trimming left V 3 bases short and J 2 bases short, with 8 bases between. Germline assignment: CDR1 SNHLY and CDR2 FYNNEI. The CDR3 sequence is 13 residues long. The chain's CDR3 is CASSDRGAYEQYF. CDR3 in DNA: TGTGCCAGCAGTGACAGGGGAGCCTACGAGCAGTACTTC.

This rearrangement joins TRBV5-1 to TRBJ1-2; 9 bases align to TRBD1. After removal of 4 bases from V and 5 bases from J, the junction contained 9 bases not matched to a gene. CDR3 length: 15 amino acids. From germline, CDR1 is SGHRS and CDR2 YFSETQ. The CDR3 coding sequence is TGCGCCAGCAGCCCGTTATCGACAGGGGGATATGGCTACACCTTC. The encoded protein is CASSPLSTGGYGYTF. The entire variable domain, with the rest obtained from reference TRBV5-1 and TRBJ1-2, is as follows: KAGVTQTPRYLIKTRGQQVTLSCSPISGHRSVSWYQQTPGQGLQFLFEYFSETQRNKGNFPGRFSGRQFSNSRSEMNVSTLELGDSALYLCASSPLSTGGYGYTFGSGTRLTVV.

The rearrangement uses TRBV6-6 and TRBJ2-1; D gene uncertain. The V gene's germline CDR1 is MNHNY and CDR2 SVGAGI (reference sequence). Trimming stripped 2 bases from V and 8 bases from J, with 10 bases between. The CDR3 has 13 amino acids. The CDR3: CASSYLSRDEQFF. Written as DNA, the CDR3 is TGTGCCAGCAGTTACCTTAGTCGGGATGAGCAGTTCTTC.

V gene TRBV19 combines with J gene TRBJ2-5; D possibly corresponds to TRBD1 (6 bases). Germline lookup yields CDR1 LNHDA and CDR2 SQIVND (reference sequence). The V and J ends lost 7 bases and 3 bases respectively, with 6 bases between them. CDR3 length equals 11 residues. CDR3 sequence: CASKGEETQYF. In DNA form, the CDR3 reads TGTGCCAGTAAGGGGGAAGAGACCCAGTACTTC.

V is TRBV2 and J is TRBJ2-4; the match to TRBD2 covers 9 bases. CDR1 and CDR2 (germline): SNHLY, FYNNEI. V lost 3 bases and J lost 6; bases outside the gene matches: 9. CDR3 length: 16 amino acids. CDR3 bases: TGTGCCAGCAGTGAGGAGGCGGGGGGGAGGGGAAACATTCAGTACTTC. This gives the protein CASSEEAGGRGNIQYF. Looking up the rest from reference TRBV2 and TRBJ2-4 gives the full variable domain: EPEVTQTPSHQVTQMGQEVILRCVPISNHLYFYWYRQILGQKVEFLVSFYNNEISEKSEIFDDQFSVERPDGSNFTLKIRSTKLEDSAMYFCASSEEAGGRGNIQYFGAGTRLSVL.

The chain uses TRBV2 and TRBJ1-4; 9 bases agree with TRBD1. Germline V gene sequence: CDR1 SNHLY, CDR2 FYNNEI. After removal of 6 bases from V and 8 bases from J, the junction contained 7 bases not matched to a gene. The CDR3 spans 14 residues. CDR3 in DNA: TGTGCCAGCAGCCGGGACAGGGCTTCCGAAAAACTGTTTTTT. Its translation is CASSRDRASEKLFF.

CDR3 sequence reads: CASSSRDSSYEQYF. The CDR3 region has the DNA TGTGCCAGCAGCTCCCGGGACAGCTCCTACGAGCAGTACTTC. The V call is TRBV7-6, the J call TRBJ2-7; 7 bases are shared with TRBD1. Germline V gives CDR1 SGHVS, CDR2 FNYEAQ. The CDR3 consists of 14 residues. V gave up 4 bases and J gave up 0 bases; unmatched junction bases: 3.

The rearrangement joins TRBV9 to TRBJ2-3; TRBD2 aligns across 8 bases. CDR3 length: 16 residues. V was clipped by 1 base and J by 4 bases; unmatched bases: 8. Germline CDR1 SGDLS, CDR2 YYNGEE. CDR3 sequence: CASSVSVAGRADTQYF. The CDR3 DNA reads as TGTGCCAGCAGCGTATCAGTAGCGGGGAGGGCAGATACGCAGTATTTT.

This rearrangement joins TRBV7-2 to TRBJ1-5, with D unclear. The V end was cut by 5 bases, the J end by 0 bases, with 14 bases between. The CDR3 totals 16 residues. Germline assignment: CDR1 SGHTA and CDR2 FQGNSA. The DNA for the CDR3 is TGTGCCAGCAGCCCCGGGAATTTTTATAGCAATCAGCCCCAGCATTTT. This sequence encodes CASSPGNFYSNQPQHF.

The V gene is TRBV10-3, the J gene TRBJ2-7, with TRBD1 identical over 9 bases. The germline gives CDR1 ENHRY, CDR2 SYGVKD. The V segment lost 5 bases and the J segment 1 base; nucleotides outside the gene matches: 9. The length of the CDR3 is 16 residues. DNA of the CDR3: TGTGCCATCAGTCTTGGGAGGGGACAGGGTTCCTACGAGCAGTACTTC. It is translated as CAISLGRGQGSYEQYF.

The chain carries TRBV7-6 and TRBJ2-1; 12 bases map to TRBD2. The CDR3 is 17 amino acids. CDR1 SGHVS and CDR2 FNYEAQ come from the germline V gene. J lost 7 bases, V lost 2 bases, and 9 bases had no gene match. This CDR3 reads CASSLTSTSGGTNEQFF. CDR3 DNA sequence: TGTGCCAGCAGCTTAACGAGCACTAGCGGGGGGACGAATGAGCAGTTCTTC.

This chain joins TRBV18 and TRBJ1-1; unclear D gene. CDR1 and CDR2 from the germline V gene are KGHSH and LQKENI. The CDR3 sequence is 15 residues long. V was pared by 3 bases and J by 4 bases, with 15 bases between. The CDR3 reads CASSPTVAGFTEAFF. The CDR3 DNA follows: TGTGCCAGCTCACCGACGGTGGCGGGATTCACTGAAGCTTTCTTT.

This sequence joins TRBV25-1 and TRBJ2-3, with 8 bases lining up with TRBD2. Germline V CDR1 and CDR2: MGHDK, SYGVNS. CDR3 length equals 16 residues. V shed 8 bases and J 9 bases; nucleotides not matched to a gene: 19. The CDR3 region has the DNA TGTGCCAGCGGCCCCCTGGGAGCGGGGGCCGAGTGGACGCAGTATTTT. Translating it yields CASGPLGAGAEWTQYF.

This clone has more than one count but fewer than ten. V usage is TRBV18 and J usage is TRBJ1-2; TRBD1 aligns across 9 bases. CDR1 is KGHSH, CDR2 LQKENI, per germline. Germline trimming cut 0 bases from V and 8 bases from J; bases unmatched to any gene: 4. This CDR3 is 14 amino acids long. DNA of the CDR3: TGTGCCAGCTCACCACCGGGACAGGGTTTCGGCTACACCTTC. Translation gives CASSPPGQGFGYTF.

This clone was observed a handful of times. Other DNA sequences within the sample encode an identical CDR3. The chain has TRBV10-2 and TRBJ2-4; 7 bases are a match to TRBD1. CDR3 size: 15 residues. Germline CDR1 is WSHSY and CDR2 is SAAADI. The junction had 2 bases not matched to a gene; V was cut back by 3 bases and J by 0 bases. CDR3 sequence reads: CASSDRTGAKNIQYF. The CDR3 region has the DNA TGCGCCAGCAGTGATAGGACAGGAGCCAAAAACATTCAGTACTTC.

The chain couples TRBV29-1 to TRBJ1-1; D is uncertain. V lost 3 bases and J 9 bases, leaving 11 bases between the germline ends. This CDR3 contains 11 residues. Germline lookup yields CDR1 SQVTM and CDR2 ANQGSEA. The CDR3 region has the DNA TGCAGCGTTGAGCGACCGGAGAAAGCTTTCTTT. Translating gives CSVERPEKAFF.

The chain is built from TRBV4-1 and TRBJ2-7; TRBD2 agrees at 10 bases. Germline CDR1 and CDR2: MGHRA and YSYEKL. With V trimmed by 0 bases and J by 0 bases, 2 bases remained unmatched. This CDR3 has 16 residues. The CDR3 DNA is TGCGCCAGCAGCCAAGAAGTAGCGGGGGGCTCCTACGAGCAGTACTTC. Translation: CASSQEVAGGSYEQYF.

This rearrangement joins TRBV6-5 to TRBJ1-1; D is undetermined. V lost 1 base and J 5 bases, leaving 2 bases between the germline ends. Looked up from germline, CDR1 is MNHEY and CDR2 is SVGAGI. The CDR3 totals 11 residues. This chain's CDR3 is CASSYLTEAFF. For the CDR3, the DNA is TGTGCCAGCAGTTACTTAACTGAAGCTTTCTTT.

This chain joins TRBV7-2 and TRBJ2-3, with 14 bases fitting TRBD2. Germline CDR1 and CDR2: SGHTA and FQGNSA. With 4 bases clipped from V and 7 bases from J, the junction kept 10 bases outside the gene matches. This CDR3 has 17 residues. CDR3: CASSSYQTSGGANTQYF. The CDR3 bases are TGTGCCAGCAGCTCCTATCAGACTAGCGGGGGGGCAAATACGCAGTATTTT.

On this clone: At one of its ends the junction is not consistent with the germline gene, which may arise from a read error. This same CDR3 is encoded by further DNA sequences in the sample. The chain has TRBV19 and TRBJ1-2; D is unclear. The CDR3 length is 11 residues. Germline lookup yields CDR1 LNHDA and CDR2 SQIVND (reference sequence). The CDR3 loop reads CASSMGVGELF. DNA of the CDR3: TGTGCCAGCAGTATGGGTGTGGGAGAACTCTTC.

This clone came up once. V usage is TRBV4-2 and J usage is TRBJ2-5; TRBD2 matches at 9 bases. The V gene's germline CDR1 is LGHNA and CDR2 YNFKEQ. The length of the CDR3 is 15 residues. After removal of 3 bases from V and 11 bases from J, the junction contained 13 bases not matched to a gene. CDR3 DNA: TGTGCCAGCAGCCAGAAAGCGGGGGGACTCTGGGAGCAGTACTTC. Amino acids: CASSQKAGGLWEQYF.

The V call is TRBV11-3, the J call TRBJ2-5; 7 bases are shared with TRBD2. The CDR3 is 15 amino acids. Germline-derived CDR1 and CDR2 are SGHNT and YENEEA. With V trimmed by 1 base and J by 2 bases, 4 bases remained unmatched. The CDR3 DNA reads TGTGCCAGCAGCTTAGGTACTAGCGTGCAAGAGACCCAGTACTTC. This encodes CASSLGTSVQETQYF.

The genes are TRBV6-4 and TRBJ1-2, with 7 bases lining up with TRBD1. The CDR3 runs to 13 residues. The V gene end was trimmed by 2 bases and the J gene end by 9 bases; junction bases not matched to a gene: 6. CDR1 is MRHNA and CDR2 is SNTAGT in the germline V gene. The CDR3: CASSDRTGKRYTF. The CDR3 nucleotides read TGTGCCAGCAGTGACAGGACAGGAAAACGCTACACCTTC.

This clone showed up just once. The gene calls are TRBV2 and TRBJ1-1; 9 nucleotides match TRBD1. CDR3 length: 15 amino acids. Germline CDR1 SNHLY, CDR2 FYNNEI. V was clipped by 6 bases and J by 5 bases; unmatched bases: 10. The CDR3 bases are TGTGCCAGCAGGTCCCCGGGACAGGGTGTAACTGAAGCTTTCTTT. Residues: CASRSPGQGVTEAFF.

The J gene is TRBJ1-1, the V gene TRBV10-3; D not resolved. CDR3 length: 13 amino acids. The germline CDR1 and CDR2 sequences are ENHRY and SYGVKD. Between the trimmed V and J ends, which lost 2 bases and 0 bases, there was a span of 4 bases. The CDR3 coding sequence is TGTGCCATCAGTGAGCGGGTGAACACTGAAGCTTTCTTT. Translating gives CAISERVNTEAFF.